These 17 T cell receptor beta chains were all obtained from the same sample, sequenced in a study of early T cells in non-severe SARS-CoV-2 infection. TCRdb analysed the 5' RACE reads with MiXCR anew, one entry per CDR3 protein. This table holds 60,000 to 75,000 distinct CDR3 sequences, approximately 12% found once. The sample comprised whole blood. The receptors stem from an adult who was a healthcare worker with PCR-confirmed SARS-CoV-2 infection or an uninfected control (not recorded which).

The V call is TRBV6-2 or TRBV6-3, the J call TRBJ2-4, with D uncertain. Germline loops: CDR1 MNHEY, CDR2 SVGEGT. This CDR3 comprises 14 residues. Trimming shortened V by 6 bases and J by 7 bases, and 16 bases separated the two germline ends. CDR3 residues: CASSPSVATNIQYF. The CDR3 region has the DNA TGTGCCAGCAGCCCTTCGGTAGCCACGAACATTCAGTACTTC.

This clonotype was seen many times. The V and J genes are TRBV7-9 and TRBJ2-5; possibly TRBD2 for D (5 bases). V was pared by 6 bases and J by 3 bases, with 17 bases between. Germline loops: CDR1 SEHNR, CDR2 FQNEAQ (reference sequence). The CDR3 has 15 amino acids. DNA for the CDR3: TGTGCCAGCAGGAACCCTCGGGGAGAAGAAGAGACCCAGTACTTC. The encoded protein is CASRNPRGEEETQYF.

This CDR3 is CASSLNQGSDGYTF. In nucleotides, the CDR3 is TGTGCCAGCAGCCTTAATCAGGGAAGCGATGGCTACACCTTC. The chain employs TRBV7-9 and TRBJ1-2, with D perhaps matching TRBD1 (5 bases). The CDR3 length is 14 residues. Germline CDR1 and CDR2: SEHNR and FQNEAQ (reference sequence). Trimming removed 5 bases at V and 6 bases at J, with 16 bases between.

The chain has TRBV19 and TRBJ2-4; no clear D gene. The CDR3 has 13 residues. CDR1 LNHDA and CDR2 SQIVND come from the germline V gene (reference sequence). Trimming took off 7 bases at V and 9 bases at J, with 16 bases between the two ends. CDR3: CASMNRGLAIQYF. The CDR3 coding sequence is TGTGCCAGTATGAATAGAGGATTGGCCATTCAGTACTTC.

The genes are TRBV12-3 or TRBV12-4 and TRBJ2-7; 7 nucleotides match TRBD1. V lost 6 bases and J lost 2; bases outside the gene matches: 4. The CDR3 runs 13 residues. The CDR3 DNA reads TGTGCCAGCAGCCCCGACAGGGCCTACGAGCAGTACTTC. As protein: CASSPDRAYEQYF.

The chain uses TRBV19 and TRBJ2-2; D may be TRBD1 (6 bases). V was shortened by 7 bases and J by 3 bases, with 21 bases between the two germline ends. The germline V gene has CDR1 LNHDA and CDR2 SQIVND (reference sequence). This CDR3 spans 17 amino acids. CDR3 coding DNA: TGTGCCAGTACCTCGGGGACATTCGGATTATACACCGGGGAGCTGTTTTTT. Translated, it gives CASTSGTFGLYTGELFF. The whole variable domain, filled in from reference TRBV19 and TRBJ2-2, reads DGGITQSPKYLFRKEGQNVTLSCEQNLNHDAMYWYRQDPGQGLRLIYYSQIVNDFQKGDIAEGYSVSREKKESFPLTVTSAQKNPTAFYLCASTSGTFGLYTGELFFGEGSRLTVL.

The table lists this clonotype with many counts. This sequence joins TRBV12-3 or TRBV12-4 and TRBJ1-2; 11 positions agree with TRBD1. Trimming took 0 bases from V and 8 from J; bases not matched to a gene: 8. The CDR3 extends over 16 amino acids. The CDR3 nucleotides read TGTGCCAGCAGTTTAGCTCGGACAGGGGGCGCCTGGGGCTACACCTTC. Protein product: CASSLARTGGAWGYTF.

This clonotype has at least ten counts. As DNA, the CDR3 is TGTGCCAGCAGCCGATGGACCTACGAGCAGTACTTC. This sequence encodes CASSRWTYEQYF. The J gene is TRBJ2-7, the V gene TRBV11-2; D is uncertain. The germline gives CDR1 SGHAT, CDR2 FQNNGV. This CDR3 spans 12 amino acids. V lost 5 bases and J lost 2, with 7 bases in between.

The J gene is TRBJ2-1, the V gene TRBV19, with D perhaps assigned TRBD1 or TRBD2 (5 bases each). The CDR3 covers 15 residues. V lost 5 bases and J lost 10, with 21 bases in between. CDR1 is LNHDA and CDR2 is SQIVND in the germline V gene (reference sequence). The CDR3 region is CASSVRLRDPLEQFF. CDR3 in DNA: TGTGCCAGTAGTGTGCGACTCCGGGACCCCTTGGAGCAGTTCTTC.

The chain's CDR3 is CASSTDSGNTIYF. The CDR3 coding sequence is TGTGCCAGCAGCACAGACTCTGGAAACACCATATATTTT. The V call is TRBV28, the J call TRBJ1-3; D unclear. Looked up from germline, CDR1 is MDHEN and CDR2 is SYDVKM. The CDR3 contains 13 residues. V shed 6 bases and J shed 0 bases, with 6 bases lying between them.

The chain links TRBV6-5 to TRBJ2-1; 12 bases match TRBD2. Losses at the gene ends were 5 bases for V and 5 bases for J; bases not matched to a gene: 4. Germline assignment: CDR1 MNHEY and CDR2 SVGAGI. The CDR3 runs 15 residues. The CDR3 DNA sequence: TGTGCCAGCAGTCCCGGACTAGCGGGGCACAATGAGCAGTTCTTC. Protein: CASSPGLAGHNEQFF.

This clonotype was picked up a small number of times. The V gene is TRBV3-1, the J gene TRBJ2-1; tentatively, D is TRBD1 or TRBD2 (5 bases each). The CDR3 extends over 13 amino acids. The V gene's germline CDR1 is LGHDT and CDR2 YNNKEL (reference sequence). Trimming shortened V by 2 bases and J by 6 bases, and 8 bases separated the two germline ends. CDR3 DNA sequence: TGTGCCAGCAGCCAATTCGGGGCCAATGAGCAGTTCTTC. Translated: CASSQFGANEQFF.

The genes are TRBV29-1 and TRBJ1-1; D unresolved. V was pared by 7 bases and J by 2 bases, with 5 bases between. Germline V lookup: CDR1 SQVTM, CDR2 ANQGSEA. This CDR3 contains 10 residues. In nucleotides, the CDR3 is TGCAGCGCCCTAAACACTGAAGCTTTCTTT. Residues: CSALNTEAFF.

This clonotype was detected ten times or more. The chain recombines TRBV12-3 or TRBV12-4 with TRBJ2-4; 9 positions agree with TRBD1. CDR3 size: 15 residues. The ends lost 6 bases at V and 8 bases at J; junction bases unmatched: 11. In DNA, the CDR3 is TGTGCCAGCAGCTCCCCGACAGGGGGTTGGGACATTCAGTACTTC. Protein: CASSSPTGGWDIQYF.

In this sample, this clonotype turned up many times. The chain couples TRBV30 to TRBJ1-3; D gene ambiguous. Between the trimmed V and J ends, which lost 4 bases and 0 bases, there was a span of 16 bases. Germline-derived CDR1 and CDR2 are GTSNPN and SVGIG (reference sequence). CDR3 length: 16 residues. The CDR3 nucleotides are TGTGCCTGGACGAAGAATTACCAGAGCTCTGGAAACACCATATATTTT. Amino acid sequence: CAWTKNYQSSGNTIYF.

Only a few counts were recorded for this clonotype. CDR3 nucleotide sequence: TGTGCCAGCGGTGATGGGGGGTCCCAGTACTTC. Translation gives CASGDGGSQYF. This rearrangement joins TRBV6-6 to TRBJ2-7; tentatively, D is TRBD2 (6 bases). V was clipped by 8 bases and J by 10 bases, with 15 bases between them. CDR3 length equals 11 residues. Germline V gene sequence: CDR1 MNHNY, CDR2 SVGAGI (reference sequence).

This clonotype was counted between two and nine times. This rearrangement joins TRBV6-4 to TRBJ1-1; no reliable D call. The CDR3 has 13 residues. Germline assignment: CDR1 MRHNA and CDR2 SNTAGT. With 1 base removed from V and 5 bases from J, the gap between germline ends came to 8 bases. CDR3 sequence reads: CASSDYLGTEAFF. CDR3 DNA: TGTGCCAGCAGTGACTACCTGGGGACTGAAGCTTTCTTT.